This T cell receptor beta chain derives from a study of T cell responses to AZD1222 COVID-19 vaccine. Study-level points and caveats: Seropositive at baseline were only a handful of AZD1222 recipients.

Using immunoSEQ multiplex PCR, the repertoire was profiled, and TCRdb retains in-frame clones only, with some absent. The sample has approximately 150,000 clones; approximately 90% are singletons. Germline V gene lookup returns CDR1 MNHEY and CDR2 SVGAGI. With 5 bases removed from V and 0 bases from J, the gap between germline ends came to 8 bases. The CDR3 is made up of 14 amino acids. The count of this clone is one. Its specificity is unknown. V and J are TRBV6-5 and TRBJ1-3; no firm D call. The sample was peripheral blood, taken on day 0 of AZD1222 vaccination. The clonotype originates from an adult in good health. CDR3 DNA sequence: TGTGCCAGCAGTCCCCGGATCTCTGGAAACACCATATATTTT. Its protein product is CASSPRISGNTIYF.